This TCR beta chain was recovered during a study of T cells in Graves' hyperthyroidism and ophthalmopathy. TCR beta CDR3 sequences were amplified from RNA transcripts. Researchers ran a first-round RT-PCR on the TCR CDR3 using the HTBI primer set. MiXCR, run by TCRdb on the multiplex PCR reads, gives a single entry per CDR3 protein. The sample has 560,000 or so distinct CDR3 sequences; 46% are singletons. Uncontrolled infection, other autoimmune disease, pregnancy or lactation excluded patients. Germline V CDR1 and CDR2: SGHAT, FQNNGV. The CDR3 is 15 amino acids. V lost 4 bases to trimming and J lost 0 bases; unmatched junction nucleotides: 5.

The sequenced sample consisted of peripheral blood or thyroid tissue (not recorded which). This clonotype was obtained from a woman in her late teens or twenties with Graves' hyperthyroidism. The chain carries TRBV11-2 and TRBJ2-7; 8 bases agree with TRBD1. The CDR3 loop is CASSYRDRSSYEQYF. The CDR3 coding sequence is TGTGCCAGCAGCTACCGGGACAGGTCCTCCTACGAGCAGTACTTC. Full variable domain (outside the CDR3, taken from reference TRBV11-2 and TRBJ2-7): EAGVAQSPRYKIIEKRQSVAFWCNPISGHATLYWYQQILGQGPKLLIQFQNNGVVDDSQLPKDRFSAERLKGVDSTLKIQPAKLEDSAVYLCASSYRDRSSYEQYFGPGTRLTVT.